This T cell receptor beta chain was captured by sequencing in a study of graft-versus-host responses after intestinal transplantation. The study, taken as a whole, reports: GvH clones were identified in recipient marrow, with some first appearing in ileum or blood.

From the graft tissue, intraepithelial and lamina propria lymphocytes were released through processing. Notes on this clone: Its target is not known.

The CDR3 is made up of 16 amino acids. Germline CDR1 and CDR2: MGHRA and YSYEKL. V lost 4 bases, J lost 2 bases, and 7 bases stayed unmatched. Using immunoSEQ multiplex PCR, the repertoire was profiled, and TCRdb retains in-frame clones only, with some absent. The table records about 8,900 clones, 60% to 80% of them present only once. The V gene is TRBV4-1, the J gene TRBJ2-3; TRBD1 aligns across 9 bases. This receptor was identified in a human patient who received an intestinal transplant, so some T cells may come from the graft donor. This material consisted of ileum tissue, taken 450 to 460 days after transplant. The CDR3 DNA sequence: TGCGCCAGCAGCCTCAGACAGGGGGGCGTCACAGATACGCAGTATTTT. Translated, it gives CASSLRQGGVTDTQYF.